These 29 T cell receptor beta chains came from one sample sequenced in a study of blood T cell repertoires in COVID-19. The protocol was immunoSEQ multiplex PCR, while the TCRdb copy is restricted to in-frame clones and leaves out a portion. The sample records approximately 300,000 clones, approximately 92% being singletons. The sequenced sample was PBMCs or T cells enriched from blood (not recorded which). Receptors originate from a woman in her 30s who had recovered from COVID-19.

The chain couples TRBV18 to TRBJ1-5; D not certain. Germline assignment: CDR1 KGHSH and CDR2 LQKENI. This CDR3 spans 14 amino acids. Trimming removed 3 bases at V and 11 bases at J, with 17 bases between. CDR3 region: CASSPRQRAEAQHF. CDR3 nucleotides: TGTGCCAGCTCACCTCGTCAGCGGGCTGAGGCCCAGCATTTT. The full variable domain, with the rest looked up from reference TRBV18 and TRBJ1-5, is NAGVMQNPRHLVRRRGQEARLRCSPMKGHSHVYWYRQLPEEGLKFMVYLQKENIIDESGMPKERFSAEFPKEGPSILRIQQVVRGDSAAYFCASSPRQRAEAQHFGDGTRLSIL.

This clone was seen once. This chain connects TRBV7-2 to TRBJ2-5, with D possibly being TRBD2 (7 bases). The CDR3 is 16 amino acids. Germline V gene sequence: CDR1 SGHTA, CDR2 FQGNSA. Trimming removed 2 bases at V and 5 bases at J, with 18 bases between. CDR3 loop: CASSLLWGGGGETQYF. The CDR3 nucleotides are TGTGCCAGCAGCTTATTGTGGGGCGGGGGCGGTGAGACCCAGTACTTC.

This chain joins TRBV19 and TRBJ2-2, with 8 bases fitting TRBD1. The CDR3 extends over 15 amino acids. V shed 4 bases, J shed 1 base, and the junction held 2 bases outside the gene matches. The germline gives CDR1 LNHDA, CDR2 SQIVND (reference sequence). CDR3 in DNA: TGTGCCAGTAGTAGGACAGGGATGAACACCGGGGAGCTGTTTTTT. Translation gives CASSRTGMNTGELFF. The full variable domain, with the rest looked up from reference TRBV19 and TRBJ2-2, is DGGITQSPKYLFRKEGQNVTLSCEQNLNHDAMYWYRQDPGQGLRLIYYSQIVNDFQKGDIAEGYSVSREKKESFPLTVTSAQKNPTAFYLCASSRTGMNTGELFFGEGSRLTVL.

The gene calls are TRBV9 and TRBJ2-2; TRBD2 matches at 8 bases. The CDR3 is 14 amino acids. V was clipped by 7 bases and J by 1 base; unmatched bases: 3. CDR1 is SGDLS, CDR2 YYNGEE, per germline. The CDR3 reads CASGLAGNTGELFF. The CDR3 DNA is TGTGCCAGCGGGCTAGCGGGGAACACCGGGGAGCTGTTTTTT.

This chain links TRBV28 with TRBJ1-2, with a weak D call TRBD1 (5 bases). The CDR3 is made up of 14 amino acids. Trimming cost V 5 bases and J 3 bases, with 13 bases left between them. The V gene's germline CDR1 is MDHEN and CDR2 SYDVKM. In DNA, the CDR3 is TGTGCCAGCAGTGACAGTTTGACTTACTATGGCTACACCTTC. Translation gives CASSDSLTYYGYTF.

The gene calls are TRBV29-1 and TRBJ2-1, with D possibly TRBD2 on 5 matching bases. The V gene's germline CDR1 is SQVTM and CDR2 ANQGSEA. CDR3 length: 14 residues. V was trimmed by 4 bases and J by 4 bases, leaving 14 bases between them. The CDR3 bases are TGCAGCGTTGTTCAGGTTCCGGGGTACAATGAGCAGTTCTTC. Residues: CSVVQVPGYNEQFF.

The CDR3 sequence is CSFWAADTNYGYTF. For the CDR3, the DNA is TGCAGCTTCTGGGCGGCGGACACTAACTATGGCTACACCTTC. V and J are TRBV29-1 and TRBJ1-2, with a weak D call TRBD1 (5 bases). The CDR3 loop spans 14 amino acids. V lost 8 bases to trimming and J lost 0 bases, with 16 bases between them. Germline assignment: CDR1 SQVTM and CDR2 ANQGSEA.

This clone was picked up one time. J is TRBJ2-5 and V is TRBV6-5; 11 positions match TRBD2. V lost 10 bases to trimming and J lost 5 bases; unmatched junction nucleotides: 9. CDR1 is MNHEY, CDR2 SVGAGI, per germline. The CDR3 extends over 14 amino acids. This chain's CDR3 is CAKASGGQGETQYF. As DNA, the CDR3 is TGTGCCAAAGCTAGCGGGGGGCAGGGGGAGACCCAGTACTTC.

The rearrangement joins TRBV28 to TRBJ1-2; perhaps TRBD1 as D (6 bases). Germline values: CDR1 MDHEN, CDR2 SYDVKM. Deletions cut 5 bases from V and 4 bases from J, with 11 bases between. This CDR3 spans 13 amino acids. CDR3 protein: CASSTQGFYGYTF. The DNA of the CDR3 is TGTGCCAGCAGTACACAGGGATTCTATGGCTACACCTTC.

As DNA, the CDR3 is TGCGCCAGCAGCTTCGATCATGCCCCCTACCGGAGGACAGGTGGGGGTGAAAAACTGTTTTTT. Protein sequence: CASSFDHAPYRRTGGGEKLFF. This chain joins TRBV5-1 and TRBJ1-4, with 7 nucleotides matching TRBD1. This CDR3 contains 21 residues. Unmatched junction bases numbered 26, after V lost 2 bases and J lost 7 bases. Germline V gene lookup returns CDR1 SGHRS and CDR2 YFSETQ.

The CDR3 spells CASSPMAGAKNEQFF. CDR3 sequence (DNA): TGTGCCAGCAGCCCGATGGCGGGGGCCAAGAATGAGCAGTTCTTC. The chain carries TRBV7-3 and TRBJ2-1, with a tentative D call TRBD2 (7 bases). Between the trimmed V and J ends, which lost 5 bases and 7 bases, there was a span of 18 bases. The length of the CDR3 is 15 residues. Germline CDR1 SGHTA, CDR2 FQGTGA. Together with reference TRBV7-3 and TRBJ2-1, the CDR3 gives the full variable domain: GAGVSQTPSNKVTEKGKYVELRCDPISGHTALYWYRQSLGQGPEFLIYFQGTGAADDSGLPNDRFFAVRPEGSVSTLKIQRTERGDSAVYLCASSPMAGAKNEQFFGPGTRLTVL.

The CDR3 DNA is TGTGCCAGCAGAGGAGGACAGGGGTATGAAGCTTTCTTT. Residues: CASRGGQGYEAFF. The V and J genes are TRBV28 and TRBJ1-1, with 9 bases lining up with TRBD1. Unmatched junction bases numbered 6, after V lost 6 bases and J lost 7 bases. Per the germline V gene, CDR1 is MDHEN and CDR2 is SYDVKM. The CDR3 covers 13 residues.

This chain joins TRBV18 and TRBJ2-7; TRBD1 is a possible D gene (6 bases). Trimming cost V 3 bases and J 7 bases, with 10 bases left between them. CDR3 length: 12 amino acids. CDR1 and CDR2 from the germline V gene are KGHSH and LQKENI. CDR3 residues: CASSPGAEEQYF. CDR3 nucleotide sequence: TGTGCCAGCTCACCGGGGGCGGAGGAGCAGTACTTC.

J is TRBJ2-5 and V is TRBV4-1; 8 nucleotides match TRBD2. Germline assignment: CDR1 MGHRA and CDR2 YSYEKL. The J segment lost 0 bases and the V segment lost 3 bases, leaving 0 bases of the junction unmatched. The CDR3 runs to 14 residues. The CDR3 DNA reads TGCGCCAGCAGCCAGCGGGGGGACCAAGAGACCCAGTACTTC. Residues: CASSQRGDQETQYF.

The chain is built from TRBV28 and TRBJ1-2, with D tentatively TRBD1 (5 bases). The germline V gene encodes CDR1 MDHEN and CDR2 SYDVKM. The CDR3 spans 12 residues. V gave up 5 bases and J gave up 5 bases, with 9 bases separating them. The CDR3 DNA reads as TGTGCCAGCAGTGCAGACAGATATGGCTACACCTTC. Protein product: CASSADRYGYTF.

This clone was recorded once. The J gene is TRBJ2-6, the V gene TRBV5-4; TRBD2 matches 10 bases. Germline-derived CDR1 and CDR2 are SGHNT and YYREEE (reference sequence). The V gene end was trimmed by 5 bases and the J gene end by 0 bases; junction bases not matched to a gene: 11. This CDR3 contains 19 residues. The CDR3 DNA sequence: TGTGCCAGCAGTTTACTAGGACTAGCGGACAACTCTGGGGCCAACGTCCTGACTTTC. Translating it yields CASSLLGLADNSGANVLTF.

The CDR3 sequence: CASSQTGSGLALTDTQYF. Here the CDR3 DNA reads TGTGCCAGCAGCCAAACTGGCTCAGGACTAGCCCTCACAGATACGCAGTATTTT. This sequence joins TRBV4-2 and TRBJ2-3, with TRBD2 matching over 8 bases. This CDR3 contains 18 residues. V was pared by 2 bases and J by 2 bases, with 12 bases of the junction left unmatched. The germline V gene encodes CDR1 LGHNA and CDR2 YNFKEQ.

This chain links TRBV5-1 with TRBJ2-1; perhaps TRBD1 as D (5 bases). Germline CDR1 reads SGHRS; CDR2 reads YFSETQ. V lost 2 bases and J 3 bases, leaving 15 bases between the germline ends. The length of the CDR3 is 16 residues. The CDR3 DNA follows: TGCGCCAGCAGCTTATCCCCAACAGGTGTCTACAATGAGCAGTTCTTC. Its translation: CASSLSPTGVYNEQFF.

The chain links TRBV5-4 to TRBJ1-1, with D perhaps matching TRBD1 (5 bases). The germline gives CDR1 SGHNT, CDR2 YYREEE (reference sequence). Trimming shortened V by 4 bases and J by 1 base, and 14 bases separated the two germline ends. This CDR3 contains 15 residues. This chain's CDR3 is CASSPSVTENTEAFF. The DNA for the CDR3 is TGTGCCAGCAGCCCCTCCGTGACAGAGAACACTGAAGCTTTCTTT.

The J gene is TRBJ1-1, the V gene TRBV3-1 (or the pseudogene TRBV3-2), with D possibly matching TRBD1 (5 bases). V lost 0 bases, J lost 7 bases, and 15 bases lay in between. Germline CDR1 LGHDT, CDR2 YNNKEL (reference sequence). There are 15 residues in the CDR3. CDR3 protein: CASSQEGWRTHEAFF. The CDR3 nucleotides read TGTGCCAGCAGCCAAGAAGGTTGGCGGACACATGAAGCTTTCTTT.

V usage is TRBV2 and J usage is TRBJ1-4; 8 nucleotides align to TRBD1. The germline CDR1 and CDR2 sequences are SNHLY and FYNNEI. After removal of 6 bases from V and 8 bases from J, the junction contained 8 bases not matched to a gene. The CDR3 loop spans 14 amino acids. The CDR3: CASRDDRGGEKLFF. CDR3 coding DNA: TGTGCCAGCAGAGATGACAGGGGTGGCGAAAAACTGTTTTTT.

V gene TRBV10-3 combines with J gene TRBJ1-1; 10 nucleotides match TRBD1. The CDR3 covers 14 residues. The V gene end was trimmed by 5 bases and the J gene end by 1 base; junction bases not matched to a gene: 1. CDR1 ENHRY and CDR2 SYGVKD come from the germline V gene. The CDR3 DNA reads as TGTGCCATCAGTCGGGACAGGGGGAACACTGAAGCTTTCTTT. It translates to CAISRDRGNTEAFF.

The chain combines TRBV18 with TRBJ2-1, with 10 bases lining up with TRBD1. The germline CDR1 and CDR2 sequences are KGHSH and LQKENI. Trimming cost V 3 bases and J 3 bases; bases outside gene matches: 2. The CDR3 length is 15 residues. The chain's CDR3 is CASSPDRGLYNEQFF. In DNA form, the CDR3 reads TGTGCCAGCTCACCTGACAGGGGGCTCTACAATGAGCAGTTCTTC.

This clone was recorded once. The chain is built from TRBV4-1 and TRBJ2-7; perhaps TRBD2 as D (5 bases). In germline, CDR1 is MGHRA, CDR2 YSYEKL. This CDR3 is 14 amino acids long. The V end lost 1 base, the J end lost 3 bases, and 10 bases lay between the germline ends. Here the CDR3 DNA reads TGCGCCAGCAGCCAAGTTCCCGGGAACTACGAGCAGTACTTC. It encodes CASSQVPGNYEQYF.

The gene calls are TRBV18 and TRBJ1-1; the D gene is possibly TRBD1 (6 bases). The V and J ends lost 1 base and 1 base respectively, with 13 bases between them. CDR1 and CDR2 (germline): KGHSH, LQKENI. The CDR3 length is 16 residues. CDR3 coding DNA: TGTGCCAGCTCACCACAACAGGGATGGGAGAACACTGAAGCTTTCTTT. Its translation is CASSPQQGWENTEAFF.

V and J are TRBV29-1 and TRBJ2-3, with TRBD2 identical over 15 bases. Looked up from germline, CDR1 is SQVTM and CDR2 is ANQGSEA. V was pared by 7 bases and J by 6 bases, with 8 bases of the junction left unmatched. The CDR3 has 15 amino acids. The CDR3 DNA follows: TGCAGCGCACACGGACTAGCGGGAGGGGGCGATACGCAGTATTTT. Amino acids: CSAHGLAGGGDTQYF.

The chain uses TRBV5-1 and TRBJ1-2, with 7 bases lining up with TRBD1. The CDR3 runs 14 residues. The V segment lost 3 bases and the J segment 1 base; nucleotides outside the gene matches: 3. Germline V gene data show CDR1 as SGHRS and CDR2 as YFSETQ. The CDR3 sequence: CASSSRDSNYGYTF. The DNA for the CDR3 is TGCGCCAGCAGCTCCCGGGACAGTAACTATGGCTACACCTTC.

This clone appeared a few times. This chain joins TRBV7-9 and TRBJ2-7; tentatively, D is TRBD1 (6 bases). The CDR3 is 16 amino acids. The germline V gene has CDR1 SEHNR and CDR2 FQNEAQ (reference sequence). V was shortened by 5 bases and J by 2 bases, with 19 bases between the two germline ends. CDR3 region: CASSPPYGTTTYEQYF. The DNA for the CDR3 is TGTGCCAGCAGCCCTCCGTATGGGACAACCACCTACGAGCAGTACTTC.

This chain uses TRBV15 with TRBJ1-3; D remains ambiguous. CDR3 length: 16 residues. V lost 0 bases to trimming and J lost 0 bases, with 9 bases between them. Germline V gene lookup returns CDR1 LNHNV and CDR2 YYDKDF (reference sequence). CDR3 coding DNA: TGTGCCACCAGCAGAGAATACGGGATCTCTGGAAACACCATATATTTT. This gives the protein CATSREYGISGNTIYF.